This record looks at one T cell receptor (beta chain) sequence and its context. Clones were sequenced by immunoSEQ multiplex PCR, and TCRdb holds only the in-frame ones, with some missing. The data hold over 85,000 clones, with 85% observed a single time. This entry belongs to a study of blood T cell repertoires in COVID-19. Study in general: PBMCs, B-cell-depleted T cells, or T cells were the source of the cDNA or gDNA that made up the material.

The germline V gene has CDR1 SGHNT and CDR2 YENEEA. The ends were cut back, 3 bases at V and 5 bases at J, with 7 bases in the middle. The CDR3 spans 13 residues. The J gene is TRBJ2-2, the V gene TRBV11-3; D unresolved. The sample was peripheral blood. This sequence originates from a man at least 80 years old with acute or convalescent COVID-19. CDR3 nucleotides: TGTGCCAGCAGCTTCCCTAGAACCGGGGAGCTGTTTTTT. This codes for CASSFPRTGELFF.